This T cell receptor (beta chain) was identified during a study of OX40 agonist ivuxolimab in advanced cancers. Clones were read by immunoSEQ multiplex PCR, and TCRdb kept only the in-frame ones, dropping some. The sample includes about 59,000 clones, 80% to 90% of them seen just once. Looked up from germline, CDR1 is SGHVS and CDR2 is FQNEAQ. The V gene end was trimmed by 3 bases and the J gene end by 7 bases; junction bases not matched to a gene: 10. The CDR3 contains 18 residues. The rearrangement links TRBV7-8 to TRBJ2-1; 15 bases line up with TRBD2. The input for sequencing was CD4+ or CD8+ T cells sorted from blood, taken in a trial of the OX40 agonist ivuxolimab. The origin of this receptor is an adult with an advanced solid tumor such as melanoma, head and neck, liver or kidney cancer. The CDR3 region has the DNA TGTGCCAGCAGCTTCTCCCCGGGACTAGCGGGAGGCCTAAATGAGCAGTTCTTC. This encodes CASSFSPGLAGGLNEQFF.